This T cell receptor beta chain was obtained from a study of blood T cell repertoires in COVID-19. On the study more broadly: In each case, the material was cDNA or gDNA derived from T cells, B-cell-depleted T cells, or PBMCs.

The V segment lost 0 bases and the J segment 4 bases; nucleotides outside the gene matches: 4. Germline V lookup: CDR1 LGHNA, CDR2 YNFKEQ. This CDR3 contains 15 residues. Using immunoSEQ multiplex PCR, the repertoire was profiled, and TCRdb retains in-frame clones only, with some absent. The sample has 310,000 or so clones, 86% seen once. Cohort allocation depended upon clinical history that participants reported. Before being deemed recovered, Cohort 3 donors had two negative PCRs, clearance, or symptom resolution. V gene TRBV4-2 combines with J gene TRBJ2-3; 7 bases align to TRBD2. The source is a woman between 18 and 29 years old who had recovered from COVID-19. Sequenced sample: PBMCs or T cells enriched from blood (not recorded which). The DNA for the CDR3 is TGTGCCAGCAGCCAAGAGCGGGGGTCGGCAGATACGCAGTATTTT. Translated: CASSQERGSADTQYF.